Following are 29 T cell receptor beta chains from one sample sequenced in a study of shared T cell receptors in the human thymus. Data came from immunoSEQ multiplex PCR; TCRdb stores just in-frame clones and leaves some out. The repertoire includes hundreds of thousands of clones, roughly 94% of them detected once, and around 0.019% sits in the top ten. The material sequenced was thymocytes. These receptors all come from a human donor.

The chain joins TRBV5-5 to TRBJ2-2, with D possibly being TRBD1 or TRBD2 (5 bases each). The CDR3 runs 15 residues. V lost 4 bases and J lost 4, with 14 bases in between. The V gene's germline CDR1 is SGHKS and CDR2 YYEKEE (reference sequence). DNA of the CDR3: TGTGCCAGCAGCAGTCCGGGAAGGGGCACCGGGGAGCTGTTTTTT. This encodes CASSSPGRGTGELFF.

This clone has only one observation. The chain has TRBV19 and TRBJ2-7; TRBD1 matches at 7 bases. Unmatched junction bases numbered 10, after V lost 0 bases and J lost 5 bases. Germline V CDR1 and CDR2: LNHDA, SQIVND (reference sequence). The CDR3 consists of 16 residues. CDR3 in amino acids: CASSIDGDRDGNEQYF. The DNA of the CDR3 is TGTGCCAGTAGTATAGATGGAGACAGGGACGGCAACGAGCAGTACTTC.

The rearrangement links TRBV7-3 to TRBJ2-2, with unresolved D. Trimming removed 5 bases at V and 0 bases at J, with 16 bases between. There are 17 residues in the CDR3. Germline assignment: CDR1 SGHTA and CDR2 FQGTGA. The CDR3 DNA reads as TGTGCCAGCAGCCCGCTGGGTCGAGAGACGAACACCGGGGAGCTGTTTTTT. This sequence encodes CASSPLGRETNTGELFF.

This clone showed up just once. Other DNA sequences within the sample encode an identical CDR3. The V and J genes are TRBV7-7 and TRBJ2-1, with 14 positions matching TRBD2. Per the germline V gene, CDR1 is SSHAT and CDR2 is FNYEAQ (reference sequence). This CDR3 region has 15 residues. The ends lost 5 bases at V and 7 bases at J; junction bases unmatched: 4. The CDR3, as DNA: TGTGCCAGCAGCCCGGGACTAGCGGGAGTAAATGAGCAGTTCTTC. Amino acids: CASSPGLAGVNEQFF.

The gene calls are TRBV9 and TRBJ1-2; maybe TRBD1 (5 bases). V was clipped by 4 bases and J by 3 bases, with 10 bases between them. CDR1 and CDR2 (germline): SGDLS, YYNGEE. The length of the CDR3 is 13 residues. The CDR3 DNA follows: TGTGCCAGCAGCCCCGGGACGGACTATGGCTACACCTTC. Its translation is CASSPGTDYGYTF.

V usage is TRBV27 and J usage is TRBJ2-7; weak D call: TRBD2 (7 bases). CDR1 MNHEY and CDR2 SMNVEV come from the germline V gene (reference sequence). There are 15 residues in the CDR3. V was shortened by 1 base and J by 4 bases, with 14 bases between the two germline ends. CDR3 sequence reads: CASSLFGGRGYEQYF. The CDR3 nucleotides are TGTGCCAGCAGTTTATTCGGGGGGCGCGGGTACGAGCAGTACTTC.

The CDR3 region is CASSFDISPGELFF. In DNA form, the CDR3 reads TGCGCCAGCAGCTTTGACATCAGTCCCGGGGAGCTGTTTTTT. The chain couples TRBV5-1 to TRBJ2-2; D remains ambiguous. Germline CDR1 SGHRS, CDR2 YFSETQ. The ends were cut back, 2 bases at V and 6 bases at J, with 11 bases in the middle. This CDR3 is built from 14 residues.

The CDR3 sequence: CASGGQGGQPQHF. Written as DNA, the CDR3 is TGTGCCAGCGGGGGACAGGGGGGTCAGCCCCAGCATTTT. The J gene is TRBJ1-5, the V gene TRBV5-5; 11 positions agree with TRBD1. The ends lost 7 bases at V and 6 bases at J; junction bases unmatched: 3. This CDR3 contains 13 residues. CDR1 SGHKS and CDR2 YYEKEE come from the germline V gene (reference sequence).

The CDR3 protein is CASSLSFSREAKKTQYF. In nucleotides, the CDR3 is TGTGCCAGCAGCTTGTCGTTTTCGCGGGAGGCTAAGAAGACCCAGTACTTC. This sequence joins TRBV5-4 and TRBJ2-5; the match to TRBD2 covers 8 bases. CDR1 and CDR2 from the germline V gene are SGHNT and YYREEE (reference sequence). The CDR3 extends over 17 amino acids. J was trimmed by 6 bases and V by 1 base; bases with no gene match: 14.

The rearrangement links TRBV11-2 to TRBJ2-3; TRBD2 agrees at 11 bases. The germline gives CDR1 SGHAT, CDR2 FQNNGV. The V segment lost 1 base and the J segment 8 bases; nucleotides outside the gene matches: 14. The CDR3 runs to 18 residues. The CDR3 DNA follows: TGTGCCAGCAGCTTAGGCGATACTAGCGGGAGCTTCCTAGGTACGCAGTATTTT. Translation: CASSLGDTSGSFLGTQYF.

The chain uses TRBV19 and TRBJ1-1, with 8 bases that match TRBD1. The CDR3 loop spans 20 amino acids. CDR1 and CDR2 (germline): LNHDA, SQIVND (reference sequence). V trimming: 3 bases; J trimming: 4 bases; junction bases outside the gene matches: 22. The CDR3 region has the DNA TGTGCCAGTAGTATGGCGGGCTCCCCCCAGGGGGCGAGGGACTTCACTGAAGCTTTCTTT. Its protein is CASSMAGSPQGARDFTEAFF.

V gene TRBV27 combines with J gene TRBJ1-1; TRBD1 aligns across 8 bases. Germline V gene data show CDR1 as MNHEY and CDR2 as SMNVEV (reference sequence). The CDR3 is 15 amino acids. V gave up 3 bases and J gave up 1 base; unmatched junction bases: 4. CDR3 nucleotide sequence: TGTGCCAGCAGTTTGCAGGGGGCGTCGAACACTGAAGCTTTCTTT. Translation gives CASSLQGASNTEAFF.

The genes are TRBV28 and TRBJ1-1, with D uncertain. Germline-derived CDR1 and CDR2 are MDHEN and SYDVKM. Trimming shortened V by 3 bases and J by 3 bases, and 20 bases separated the two germline ends. This CDR3 is 17 amino acids long. The CDR3 coding sequence is TGTGCCAGCAGTTTGTGGGCCGGACGAGATATGGACACTGAAGCTTTCTTT. Its protein is CASSLWAGRDMDTEAFF.

This clone was counted once. The V gene is TRBV5-4, the J gene TRBJ2-7; no clear D. Trimming took 4 bases from V and 0 from J, leaving 14 bases between them. CDR3 length equals 15 residues. The germline V gene has CDR1 SGHNT and CDR2 YYREEE (reference sequence). DNA for the CDR3: TGTGCCAGCAGCCTGGAAGCGCAGAACTCCTACGAGCAGTACTTC. Translation gives CASSLEAQNSYEQYF.

This chain joins TRBV19 and TRBJ1-1; TRBD1 might be the D (5 bases). V was pared by 6 bases and J by 0 bases, with 17 bases between. The germline V gene encodes CDR1 LNHDA and CDR2 SQIVND (reference sequence). The CDR3 has 16 residues. In DNA form, the CDR3 reads TGTGCCAGTAGCCCGACAGAATTAACGGTGAACACTGAAGCTTTCTTT. It codes for CASSPTELTVNTEAFF.

CDR3 residues: CASRPTRQGARVEQFF. The CDR3 nucleotides are TGTGCCAGCAGGCCAACCCGACAGGGGGCGCGGGTTGAGCAGTTCTTC. The V and J genes are TRBV28 and TRBJ2-1; 10 nucleotides agree with TRBD1. Looked up from germline, CDR1 is MDHEN and CDR2 is SYDVKM. V lost 6 bases to trimming and J lost 9 bases; unmatched junction nucleotides: 14. The CDR3 contains 16 residues.

V gene TRBV30 combines with J gene TRBJ2-1; D perhaps matches TRBD1 (5 bases). In germline, CDR1 is GTSNPN, CDR2 SVGIG (reference sequence). Trimming removed 6 bases at V and 4 bases at J, with 16 bases between. The CDR3 contains 14 residues. The CDR3 DNA is TGTGCCTGCCACCCCAGGGATAGGTACAATGAGCAGTTCTTC. Translating gives CACHPRDRYNEQFF.

The chain uses TRBV19 and TRBJ2-1, with D maybe TRBD2 (7 bases). V lost 3 bases to trimming and J lost 8 bases, with 32 bases between them. The CDR3 totals 20 residues. Germline-derived CDR1 and CDR2 are LNHDA and SQIVND (reference sequence). The chain's CDR3 is CASSMGGLTLGPYITHEQFF. Written as DNA, the CDR3 is TGTGCCAGTAGTATGGGGGGGCTAACCCTCGGACCTTATATTACACATGAGCAGTTCTTC.

This chain links TRBV19 with TRBJ2-3, with TRBD2 matching over 13 bases. Trimming cost V 3 bases and J 3 bases; bases outside gene matches: 3. The CDR3 totals 16 residues. The germline gives CDR1 LNHDA, CDR2 SQIVND (reference sequence). The CDR3 bases are TGTGCCAGTAGTATTGGGACTAGCGGGACGACAGATACGCAGTATTTT. The encoded protein is CASSIGTSGTTDTQYF.

V and J are TRBV10-3 and TRBJ1-3, with a possible D match to TRBD1 (5 bases). The germline gives CDR1 ENHRY, CDR2 SYGVKD. Trimming took 6 bases from V and 8 from J, leaving 20 bases between them. The CDR3 runs to 15 residues. CDR3 sequence reads: CAIRPLARGVDTIYF. The CDR3 DNA is TGTGCCATCAGGCCCCTTGCCCGAGGGGTTGACACCATATATTTT.

This rearrangement joins TRBV7-2 to TRBJ1-5; D possibly corresponds to TRBD1 (5 bases). The CDR3 sequence is 17 residues long. The V and J ends lost 1 base and 5 bases respectively, with 18 bases between them. The germline V gene has CDR1 SGHTA and CDR2 FQGNSA. The CDR3 protein is CASSLGTGPRRDQPQHF. The CDR3 DNA sequence: TGTGCCAGCAGCTTAGGAACAGGTCCGAGGAGGGATCAGCCCCAGCATTTT.

The chain links TRBV25-1 to TRBJ2-3; 14 bases line up with TRBD2. From germline, CDR1 is MGHDK and CDR2 SYGVNS. CDR3 length: 17 residues. V was pared by 6 bases and J by 6 bases, with 11 bases of the junction left unmatched. The CDR3 reads CASRARGLAGAADTQYF. The CDR3 DNA sequence: TGTGCCAGCAGGGCCCGGGGACTAGCGGGAGCAGCTGATACGCAGTATTTT.

The chain combines TRBV7-9 with TRBJ2-1; D gene ambiguous. With 6 bases removed from V and 15 bases from J, the gap between germline ends came to 15 bases. CDR3 length: 11 amino acids. Germline V gene data show CDR1 as SEHNR and CDR2 as FQNEAQ (reference sequence). The CDR3 DNA follows: TGTGCCAGCAGGCAGATCTCAGTAAGGTTCTTC. It yields the protein CASRQISVRFF.

The genes are TRBV28 and TRBJ1-2, with D unclear. Deletions cut 4 bases from V and 5 bases from J, with 20 bases between. This CDR3 is built from 16 residues. Looked up from germline, CDR1 is MDHEN and CDR2 is SYDVKM. The DNA for the CDR3 is TGTGCCAGCAGTTGTTCGGGCCAGCCCCTAAAGTATGGCTACACCTTC. This gives the protein CASSCSGQPLKYGYTF.

The rearrangement joins TRBV19 to TRBJ2-6; the match to TRBD2 covers 7 bases. Trimming at V came to 6 bases and at J to 12 bases, leaving 5 bases not matched to a gene. Per the germline V gene, CDR1 is LNHDA and CDR2 is SQIVND (reference sequence). This CDR3 has 12 residues. The CDR3 nucleotides read TGTGCCAGTAGCGAGCGGGACGGCGTCCTGACTTTC. Translating gives CASSERDGVLTF.

V gene TRBV5-1 combines with J gene TRBJ2-5, with TRBD2 matching over 7 bases. J was trimmed by 5 bases and V by 4 bases; bases with no gene match: 11. Germline CDR1 and CDR2: SGHRS and YFSETQ. The CDR3 covers 15 residues. CDR3 amino acids: CASSTLASEWETQYF. The CDR3 region has the DNA TGCGCCAGCAGCACACTAGCGAGTGAATGGGAGACCCAGTACTTC.

This clone was recorded only once. V and J are TRBV7-9 and TRBJ1-4; 11 bases align to TRBD1. The CDR3 contains 16 residues. Per the germline V gene, CDR1 is SEHNR and CDR2 is FQNEAQ (reference sequence). V shed 4 bases, J shed 7 bases, and the junction held 8 bases outside the gene matches. In DNA form, the CDR3 reads TGTGCCAGCAGCTCAGGGACAGGGGGGCATGGTGAAAAACTGTTTTTT. It translates to CASSSGTGGHGEKLFF.

The CDR3 nucleotides read TGTGCCATCAGTGAGGCCCTCCCCACGGAGGGACAGAACTCCTACGAGCAGTACTTC. Translation: CAISEALPTEGQNSYEQYF. This chain links TRBV10-3 with TRBJ2-7; a weak D match, TRBD1 (7 bases). Trimming left V 2 bases short and J 0 bases short, with 23 bases between. The germline gives CDR1 ENHRY, CDR2 SYGVKD. The CDR3 covers 19 residues.

This sequence joins TRBV2 and TRBJ1-3; the match to TRBD1 covers 7 bases. Unmatched junction bases numbered 16, after V lost 6 bases and J lost 8 bases. CDR3 length equals 16 residues. Germline CDR1 and CDR2: SNHLY and FYNNEI. CDR3 nucleotide sequence: TGTGCCAGCAGCACCTCTTTGGGACAGTTTAGAGACACCATATATTTT. It yields the protein CASSTSLGQFRDTIYF.